The clone carrying this TCR beta chain was detected only once. The authors ran a second PCR of roughly 6 to 11 cycles using a sample-barcoded 5' primer and a J-beta primer mix. TCRdb re-called the 5' RACE reads with MiXCR, one entry per CDR3 protein. The sample lists more than 450,000 distinct CDR3 sequences, about 25% occurring once. The data originate from a study of blood T cells in healthy people across ages. Trimming cost V 1 base and J 4 bases; bases outside gene matches: 6. CDR3 length: 15 residues. Germline CDR1 SGHNT, CDR2 YENEEA. Peripheral blood was drawn, around 9.5 milliliters per donor. These data were likewise used in another study, on T cells of mothers and their children.

Specimen: blood. The clonotype was recovered from a boy between 2 and 10 years old in good health. The rearrangement uses TRBV11-3 and TRBJ1-1; 7 bases line up with TRBD1. The CDR3 region has the DNA TGTGCCAGCAGCTTAGGACAGGGAGGGTCCACTGAAGCTTTCTTT. The encoded protein is CASSLGQGGSTEAFF.